The 21 T cell receptor beta chains listed next were all sequenced from one sample in a study of T-cell reconstitution after alpha-beta-depleted transplantation in children. Unique molecular identifiers were incorporated during preparation of the TCRbeta library. TCRdb ran MiXCR on the PCR reads and lists one entry per CDR3 protein. The data contain 150,000 to 200,000 distinct CDR3 sequences, around 5.9% of them singletons. This specimen was PBMCs, taken before TCRalphabeta/CD19-depleted stem cell transplant. Receptors originate from a girl in the first two years of life with combined immunodeficiency, due to receive a stem cell transplant.

In this sample, this clonotype turned up many times. J is TRBJ2-7 and V is TRBV7-9; D may correspond to TRBD1 or TRBD2 (5 bases each). The CDR3 is 14 residues long. Trimming left V 5 bases short and J 2 bases short, with 13 bases between. Germline V gene sequence: CDR1 SEHNR, CDR2 FQNEAQ (reference sequence). The CDR3 sequence is CASSPRGVTYEQYF. CDR3 DNA sequence: TGTGCCAGCAGCCCCAGAGGGGTAACCTACGAGCAGTACTTC.

There are many counts of this clonotype. The J gene is TRBJ2-7, the V gene TRBV6-2 or TRBV6-3; TRBD1 matches 9 bases. Per germline, CDR1 MNHEY and CDR2 SVGEGT. There are 16 residues in the CDR3. The V and J ends lost 2 bases and 6 bases, in that order; junction bases with no gene match: 11. CDR3 residues: CASSYEPGTGRIEQYF. CDR3 coding DNA: TGTGCCAGCAGTTACGAACCCGGGACAGGGAGGATCGAGCAGTACTTC.

The chain links TRBV4-3 to TRBJ2-4; D gene ambiguous. The CDR3 is 17 amino acids. CDR1 is LGHNA and CDR2 is YSLEER in the germline V gene. V gave up 0 bases and J gave up 0 bases, with 12 bases separating them. DNA of the CDR3: TGCGCCAGCAGCCAAGATCAAGTCTCCGTAGCCAAAAACATTCAGTACTTC. Translated: CASSQDQVSVAKNIQYF.

This clonotype was seen at least ten times. The chain recombines TRBV28 with TRBJ2-7; D remains ambiguous. The CDR3 has 13 residues. Trimming took off 8 bases at V and 3 bases at J, with 14 bases between the two ends. The germline CDR1 and CDR2 sequences are MDHEN and SYDVKM. The CDR3 sequence: CASATNEGYEQYF. The CDR3 bases are TGTGCCAGCGCGACGAACGAAGGCTACGAGCAGTACTTC. Using reference TRBV28 and TRBJ2-7 for the parts outside the CDR3, the full variable domain is DVKVTQSSRYLVKRTGEKVFLECVQDMDHENMFWYRQDPGLGLRLIYFSYDVKMKEKGDIPEGYSVSREKKERFSLILESASTNQTSMYLCASATNEGYEQYFGPGTRLTVT.

Turning to this clonotype: A much larger clonotype is one base distant, so this may be a read error. In this CDR3 the conserved last residue, phenylalanine or tryptophan, is missing, so a read error is likely. The V call is TRBV6-5, the J call TRBJ2-2; 7 bases line up with TRBD1. The junction had 6 bases not matched to a gene; V was cut back by 2 bases and J by 0 bases. The CDR3 is 17 amino acids. CDR1 MNHEY and CDR2 SVGAGI come from the germline V gene. Written as DNA, the CDR3 is TGTGCCAGCAGTTACGGAATGGGACAGCCGAACACCGGGGAGCTGTTTGTT. Translation gives CASSYGMGQPNTGELFV.

At least ten counts were recorded for this clonotype. J is TRBJ2-3 and V is TRBV6-5; maybe TRBD2 (6 bases). CDR1 and CDR2 from the germline V gene are MNHEY and SVGAGI. This CDR3 has 14 amino acids. V was clipped by 2 bases and J by 3 bases, with 9 bases between them. Written as DNA, the CDR3 is TGTGCCAGCAGTTACCCAAGCGGGACAGATACGCAGTATTTT. It codes for CASSYPSGTDTQYF.

At least ten counts were recorded for this clonotype. This chain uses TRBV7-2 with TRBJ2-1; 11 bases fit TRBD2. Trimming took 8 bases from V and 4 from J; bases not matched to a gene: 4. Germline loops: CDR1 SGHTA, CDR2 FQGNSA. The CDR3 runs 14 residues. The CDR3 DNA reads TGTGCCAGCCGTCGACTAGCGGGGTACAATGAGCAGTTCTTC. It codes for CASRRLAGYNEQFF.

This chain joins TRBV7-9 and TRBJ2-3; D gene ambiguous. Trimming pared 5 bases from V and 0 bases from J, leaving 6 bases between. Germline values: CDR1 SEHNR, CDR2 FQNEAQ (reference sequence). This CDR3 spans 13 amino acids. As DNA, the CDR3 is TGTGCCAGCAGCCTCTTTAGCACAGATACGCAGTATTTT. Protein: CASSLFSTDTQYF.

V and J are TRBV28 and TRBJ2-6; D not resolved. The CDR3 has 16 residues. The V gene lost 6 bases and the J gene lost 0 bases, with 12 bases spanning the gap. The germline V gene has CDR1 MDHEN and CDR2 SYDVKM. The CDR3 loop is CASSSRSNSGANVLTF. For the CDR3, the DNA is TGTGCCAGCAGCTCCAGGTCCAACTCTGGGGCCAACGTCCTGACTTTC. The whole variable domain, remainder taken from reference TRBV28 and TRBJ2-6, is DVKVTQSSRYLVKRTGEKVFLECVQDMDHENMFWYRQDPGLGLRLIYFSYDVKMKEKGDIPEGYSVSREKKERFSLILESASTNQTSMYLCASSSRSNSGANVLTFGAGSRLTVL.

This clonotype was counted between two and nine times. This chain joins TRBV7-9 and TRBJ1-1; the D gene is possibly TRBD1 (5 bases). The CDR3 totals 15 residues. Between the trimmed V and J ends, which lost 1 base and 5 bases, there was a span of 14 bases. CDR1 is SEHNR, CDR2 FQNEAQ, per germline (reference sequence). CDR3 protein: CASSLVRGRGTEAFF. The CDR3 nucleotides are TGTGCCAGCAGCTTAGTACGGGGGAGAGGGACTGAAGCTTTCTTT.

Many counts were recorded for this clonotype. The chain uses TRBV29-1 and TRBJ2-1; 8 nucleotides match TRBD2. Germline V gene lookup returns CDR1 SQVTM and CDR2 ANQGSEA. The CDR3 loop spans 18 amino acids. V was pared by 3 bases and J by 0 bases, with 13 bases of the junction left unmatched. As DNA, the CDR3 is TGCAGCGTTGATTTGCCCCTAGGGCTAGCGGGCTCCTACAATGAGCAGTTCTTC. Translation gives CSVDLPLGLAGSYNEQFF.

This clonotype was seen repeatedly, ten times or more. An end of the junction does not agree with germline; a read error may underlie this. This chain joins TRBV24-1 and TRBJ1-2; 8 bases match TRBD1. The germline V gene has CDR1 KGHDR and CDR2 SFDVKD. The CDR3 is made up of 15 amino acids. The CDR3 DNA reads TGTGCCACCAGTGACCCGGACAGGGAGGGCTATGGCTACGCCTTC. Amino acid sequence: CATSDPDREGYGYAF.

This clonotype was detected ten times or more. The genes are TRBV7-8 and TRBJ2-7, with 10 nucleotides matching TRBD1. Trimming cost V 1 base and J 0 bases; bases outside gene matches: 6. The CDR3 runs to 17 residues. Germline loops: CDR1 SGHVS, CDR2 FQNEAQ. The CDR3 bases are TGTGCCAGCAGCTTAGGATCGGGGACAGGGGTCTCCTACGAGCAGTACTTC. This gives the protein CASSLGSGTGVSYEQYF.

This clonotype showed up many times. The chain combines TRBV11-2 with TRBJ2-7; D unclear. The CDR3 consists of 14 residues. Trimming pared 0 bases from V and 5 bases from J, leaving 11 bases between. CDR1 is SGHAT and CDR2 is FQNNGV in the germline V gene. CDR3 protein: CASSLDSVADEQYF. In nucleotides, the CDR3 is TGTGCCAGCAGCTTAGACAGTGTAGCTGACGAGCAGTACTTC.

The genes are TRBV13 and TRBJ2-2; D remains unclear. Germline V gene lookup returns CDR1 PRHDT and CDR2 FYEKMQ (reference sequence). Trimming cost V 0 bases and J 6 bases, with 14 bases left between them. This CDR3 has 16 residues. The CDR3 loop reads CASSLGLVRLSGELFF. The CDR3 nucleotides are TGTGCCAGCAGCTTAGGCCTTGTCCGGCTTTCCGGGGAGCTGTTTTTT. Based on the CDR3 plus reference TRBV13 and TRBJ2-2, the full variable domain is AAGVIQSPRHLIKEKRETATLKCYPIPRHDTVYWYQQGPGQDPQFLISFYEKMQSDKGSIPDRFSAQQFSDYHSELNMSSLELGDSALYFCASSLGLVRLSGELFFGEGSRLTVL.

This clonotype was seen ten or more times. V and J are TRBV27 and TRBJ1-2; 8 bases match TRBD1. The CDR3 loop spans 13 amino acids. V shed 3 bases, J shed 6 bases, and the junction held 3 bases outside the gene matches. CDR1 MNHEY and CDR2 SMNVEV come from the germline V gene (reference sequence). CDR3 in DNA: TGTGCCAGCAGTTTCCACAGGGGGAATGGCTACACCTTC. Protein sequence: CASSFHRGNGYTF.

This clonotype was seen many times. The V and J genes are TRBV7-3 and TRBJ2-1; TRBD2 might be the D (6 bases). Germline V lookup: CDR1 SGHTA, CDR2 FQGTGA. CDR3 length: 13 residues. Deletions cut 5 bases from V and 15 bases from J, with 20 bases between. This CDR3 reads CASSQPPGASLFF. The CDR3 bases are TGTGCCAGCAGCCAACCCCCGGGAGCAAGCTTGTTCTTC.

There are many counts of this clonotype. The CDR3 sequence: CASSQDAGTGWGTQYF. As DNA, the CDR3 is TGCGCCAGCAGCCAAGATGCTGGGACAGGGTGGGGGACCCAGTACTTC. The chain carries TRBV4-1 and TRBJ2-5, with 9 bases that match TRBD1. Per the germline V gene, CDR1 is MGHRA and CDR2 is YSYEKL. After removal of 0 bases from V and 7 bases from J, the junction contained 9 bases not matched to a gene. The CDR3 is 16 residues long.

This clonotype was seen many times. This rearrangement joins TRBV28 to TRBJ1-1; no definite D call. Germline CDR1 is MDHEN and CDR2 is SYDVKM. Deletions cut 5 bases from V and 5 bases from J, with 15 bases between. The length of the CDR3 is 14 residues. The CDR3 reads CASSPASRRTEAFF. In DNA, the CDR3 is TGTGCCAGCAGTCCCGCCTCCCGGCGAACTGAAGCTTTCTTT.

This clonotype showed up many times. The chain employs TRBV7-9 and TRBJ1-1; 10 nucleotides line up with TRBD1. This CDR3 has 17 amino acids. The J segment lost 2 bases and the V segment lost 4 bases, leaving 10 bases of the junction unmatched. Germline V gene lookup returns CDR1 SEHNR and CDR2 FQNEAQ (reference sequence). The DNA for the CDR3 is TGTGCCAGCAGCTACGGGACAGGGGAGAAGAAAAACACTGAAGCTTTCTTT. It encodes CASSYGTGEKKNTEAFF.

This clonotype has ten or more counts. In DNA form, the CDR3 reads TGTGCCAGCTTAGCGGAGGCCGACGCGGGGCAGTTCTTC. Its protein product is CASLAEADAGQFF. The rearrangement uses TRBV7-8 and TRBJ2-1; TRBD2 is a possible D gene (6 bases). Germline-derived CDR1 and CDR2 are SGHVS and FQNEAQ. V gave up 8 bases and J gave up 12 bases, with 20 bases separating them. CDR3 length: 13 residues.